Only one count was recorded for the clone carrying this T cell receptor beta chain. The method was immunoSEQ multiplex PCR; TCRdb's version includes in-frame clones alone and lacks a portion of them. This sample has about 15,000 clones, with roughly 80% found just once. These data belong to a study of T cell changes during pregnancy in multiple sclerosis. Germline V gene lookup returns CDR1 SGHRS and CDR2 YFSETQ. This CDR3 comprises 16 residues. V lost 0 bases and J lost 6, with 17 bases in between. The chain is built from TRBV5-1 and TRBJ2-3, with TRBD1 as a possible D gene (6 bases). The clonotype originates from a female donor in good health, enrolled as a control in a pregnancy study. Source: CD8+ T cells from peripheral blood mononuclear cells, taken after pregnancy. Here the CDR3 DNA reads TGCGCCAGCAGCTTGGAGGGACAAGGTGGTTCGGATACGCAGTATTTT. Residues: CASSLEGQGGSDTQYF.